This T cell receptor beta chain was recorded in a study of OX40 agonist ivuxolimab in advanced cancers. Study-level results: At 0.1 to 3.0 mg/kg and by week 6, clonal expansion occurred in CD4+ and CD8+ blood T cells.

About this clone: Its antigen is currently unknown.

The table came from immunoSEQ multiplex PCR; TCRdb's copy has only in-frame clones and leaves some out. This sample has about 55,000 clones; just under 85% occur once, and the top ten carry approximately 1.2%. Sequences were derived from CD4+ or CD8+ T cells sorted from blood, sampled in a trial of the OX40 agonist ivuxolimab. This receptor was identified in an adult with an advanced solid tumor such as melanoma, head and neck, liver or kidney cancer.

CDR3 in amino acids: CASSRTQYEQYF. In nucleotides, the CDR3 is TGTGCCAGCAGCCGGACTCAATACGAGCAGTACTTC. This chain connects TRBV13 to TRBJ2-7; D might be TRBD2 (5 bases). Per the germline V gene, CDR1 is PRHDT and CDR2 is FYEKMQ (reference sequence). The CDR3 consists of 12 residues. Trimming took off 5 bases at V and 4 bases at J, with 9 bases between the two ends.